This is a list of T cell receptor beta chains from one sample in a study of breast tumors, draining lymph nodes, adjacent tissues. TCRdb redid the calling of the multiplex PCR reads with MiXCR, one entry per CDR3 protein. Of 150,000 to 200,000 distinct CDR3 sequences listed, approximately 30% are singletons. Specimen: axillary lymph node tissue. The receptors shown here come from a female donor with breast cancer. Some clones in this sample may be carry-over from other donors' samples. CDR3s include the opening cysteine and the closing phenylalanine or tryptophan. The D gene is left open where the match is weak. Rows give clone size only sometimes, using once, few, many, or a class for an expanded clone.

CASSTLAGARSEQFF TGTGCCAGTAGTACACTAGCGGGAGCACGGAGTGAGCAGTTCTTC TRBD2 TRBJ2-1 TRBV19 many
CSASRQGGYEQYF TGCAGTGCTAGCAGGCAGGGGGGCTACGAGCAGTACTTC NA TRBJ2-7 TRBV20-1 many
CASSLGATSGRKETQYF TGTGCCAGCAGCTTAGGAGCGACTAGCGGGAGAAAAGAGACCCAGTACTTC TRBD2 TRBJ2-5 TRBV7-2 many
CASSEQGSDTQYF TGTGCCAGCAGTGAACAGGGGTCTGATACGCAGTATTTT TRBD1 TRBJ2-3 TRBV6-4 many
CASSSSGGNRYEQYF TGTGCCAGCAGTTCGAGTGGGGGAAATAGGTACGAGCAGTACTTC NA TRBJ2-7 TRBV28 many
CASSEHGGGELFF TGTGCCAGCAGTGAACACGGGGGAGGGGAGCTGTTTTTT NA TRBJ2-2 TRBV2 NA
CASSEGGGAGTQSF TGTGCCAGCAGCGAAGGGGGTGGCGCCGGGACCCAGTCCTTC NA TRBJ2-5 TRBV9 NA
CASSQDERNYGYTF TGCGCCAGCAGCCAAGACGAGAGGAACTATGGCTACACCTTC NA TRBJ1-2 TRBV4-1 many
CASRPDRALEQYF TGTGCCAGCAGGCCGGACAGGGCCCTCGAGCAGTACTTC TRBD1 TRBJ2-7 TRBV5-1 NA
CASNIGQGEDTEAFF TGCGCCAGCAACATCGGACAGGGCGAAGACACTGAAGCTTTCTTT TRBD1 TRBJ1-1 TRBV5-1 few
CASSHPRVLPTDTQYF TGTGCCAGCAGTCACCCCCGGGTCCTACCAACGGATACGCAGTATTTT NA TRBJ2-3 TRBV28 many
CASSRDGRGTGELFF TGTGCCAGCAGCCGGGACGGTCGTGGCACCGGGGAGCTGTTTTTT NA TRBJ2-2 TRBV3-1 few
CASSQLQGGQETQYF TGTGCCAGCAGCCAACTTCAAGGGGGCCAAGAGACCCAGTACTTC NA TRBJ2-5 TRBV3-1 many
CASSPGGNTEAFF TGTGCCAGCAGCCCGGGGGGGAACACTGAAGCTTTCTTT NA TRBJ1-1 TRBV7-6 many
CASTAEGGGDYNQPQHF TGTGCCAGCACCGCGGAAGGCGGGGGGGACTACAATCAGCCCCAGCATTTT NA TRBJ1-5 TRBV2 NA
CATSRGRGYNEQFF TGTGCCACCAGCAGAGGGAGGGGTTACAATGAGCAGTTCTTC NA TRBJ2-1 TRBV15 many
CASSRDRVREKLFF TGTGCCAGCAGCAGAGACAGGGTGAGGGAAAAACTGTTTTTT TRBD1 TRBJ1-4 TRBV6-1 many
CASSRGGGSNQPQHF TGTGCCAGTAGTCGGGGAGGGGGGAGCAATCAGCCCCAGCATTTT NA TRBJ1-5 TRBV19 many
CAGSPAGTVNTGELFF TGCGCCGGCAGCCCCGCCGGGACAGTCAACACCGGGGAGCTGTTTTTT TRBD1 TRBJ2-2 TRBV7-8 NA
CSARAVADNQPQHF TGCAGTGCTAGAGCGGTCGCAGATAATCAGCCCCAGCATTTT NA TRBJ1-5 TRBV20-1 NA
CASSLRRRSTEAFF TGTGCCAGCAGCCTCCGTAGGAGGAGCACTGAAGCTTTCTTT NA TRBJ1-1 TRBV3-1 NA
CASSLHLRGPGEQYF TGTGCCAGCAGCTTACACCTCCGGGGTCCCGGGGAGCAGTACTTC NA TRBJ2-7 TRBV12-3/TRBV12-4 NA
CSALDRWTRITQYF TGCAGTGCGCTAGATAGGTGGACTAGGATCACCCAGTACTTC TRBD2 TRBJ2-5 TRBV20-1 many
CASSSVMGTSGNTIYF TGTGCCAGCAGTTCGGTTATGGGGACATCTGGAAACACCATATATTTT NA TRBJ1-3 TRBV28 few
CATSSGHSYEQYF TGTGCCACCAGCAGTGGACATTCCTACGAGCAGTACTTC NA TRBJ2-7 TRBV15 many
CASSRIPPLELFF TGTGCCAGCAGTCGTATACCGCCCTTAGAGCTGTTTTTT NA TRBJ2-2 TRBV28 many
CASNLGTGDTEAFF TGTGCCAGCAACCTTGGGACAGGGGACACTGAAGCTTTCTTT TRBD1 TRBJ1-1 TRBV7-9 NA
CASSLRQGGTEASF TGTGCCAGCAGCCTAAGACAGGGCGGCACTGAAGCTTCCTTT TRBD1 TRBJ1-1 TRBV7-9 few
CASSSPGTGSGELFF TGTGCCAGCAGTTCACCCGGGACAGGGTCCGGGGAGCTGTTTTTT TRBD1 TRBJ2-2 TRBV28 NA
CATHLAEDLPGTQYF TGTGCCACCCACCTAGCGGAGGATCTGCCGGGGACCCAGTACTTC TRBD2 TRBJ2-5 TRBV15 many
CSALLPGGTFF TGCAGTGCCCTCCTCCCCGGCGGGACGTTCTTC NA TRBJ2-1 TRBV20-1 NA
CASSRVGDNYGYTF TGTGCCAGCAGCCGAGTGGGGGATAACTATGGCTACACCTTC NA TRBJ1-2 TRBV4-2 NA
CASSLGGRGPGNTIYF TGTGCCAGCAGCCTCGGGGGCAGGGGGCCTGGAAACACCATATATTTT TRBD1 TRBJ1-3 TRBV7-2 many
CASSLATSSTDTQYF TGCGCCAGCAGCTTGGCGACTAGTAGCACAGATACGCAGTACTTT NA TRBJ2-3 TRBV5-1 NA
CAWQSGTGDTIYF TGTGCCTGGCAGAGCGGGACAGGGGACACCATATATTTT TRBD1 TRBJ1-3 TRBV30 NA
CASSLKGTAAQYF TGTGCCAGCAGCTTGAAAGGGACCGCGGCCCAGTACTTC NA TRBJ2-5 TRBV5-5 many